This T cell receptor beta chain was profiled in a study of cytomegalovirus exposure and HLA in healthy donors. General study findings and limits: As a later analysis revealed, the rate of TCR association differed by HLA locus, with DRB1 most and HLA-C fewest. Sequence variants that were highly shared formed a cluster that was likely a sequencing artifact. Because they were indistinguishable, some V segments, including TRBV6-2 and TRBV6-3, were excluded.

Details on this clone: What it recognizes is unknown.

Amplification used 60 Vbeta primers and 13 Jbeta primers. Profiling relied on immunoSEQ multiplex PCR, and the TCRdb table lists in-frame clones only, not all of them. Among some 190,000 clones listed, 82% were seen once. The CDR3 loop spans 13 amino acids. Germline CDR1 reads MDHEN; CDR2 reads SYDVKM. Trimming removed 3 bases from V and 1 base from J, with 6 bases in between. Source material: PBMCs. This rearrangement joins TRBV28 to TRBJ2-5; no reliable D call. The clonotype was recovered from a man between 35 and 55 years old in good health and CMV-seronegative. DNA of the CDR3: TGTGCCAGCAGTTTTTCGGGCCAAGAGACCCAGTACTTC. It is translated as CASSFSGQETQYF.